The subject of this entry is one TCR beta chain. What antigen it recognizes has not been identified. Trimming takes 1 base from V and 1 base from J, and the germline ends sit 14 bases apart. Inclusive of the bounding cysteine and phenylalanine, the CDR3 is 16 residues long. Only the CDR3 portion is preserved as DNA: 48 bases, with reading frame beginning at the first base. The CDR1 and CDR2 encoded by the germline V gene are SGHTA and FQGTGA. Library preparation used the immunoSEQ multiplex PCR assay. For the multiplex PCR, a mixture combining 60 forward primers for TCR Vbeta segments and 13 reverse primers for TCR Jbeta segments was used. A multiplex PCR assay on genomic DNA amplified the CDR3 region of rearranged TCR beta genes. On the Illumina HiSeq System, the amplified TCR beta libraries were sequenced as 87-base-pair reads. The authors processed their data as follows. Across the 700 or so repertoires, a later analysis counted 78 million or so unique TCR beta chains, some 11 million of which were shared by at least two donors. Raw reads were error-corrected and collapsed into unique sequences by a nearest-neighbor algorithm in which closely related sequences were merged to remove PCR and sequencing errors. V, D and J gene segments were assigned by aligning CDR3 sequences to IMGT reference sequences. Each retained sequence needed at least a six-nucleotide match to both a V gene segment and a J gene segment. A rearrangement counted as productive if the CDR3 had no stop codons and remained in frame with V and J, and every other rearrangement counted as non-productive. CDR3 was defined by IMGT convention, running from the second conserved V-encoded cysteine to the conserved J-encoded phenylalanine. The earlier analysis of roughly 590 of the donors excluded sequences that lacked an unambiguous match to a single V gene segment. In an earlier analysis of roughly 500 of the donors, V segments were called functional above 56.7% productive rearrangements and were called segregating when the between-donor standard deviation exceeded 5%. A statistical classification framework was built for diagnosing cytomegalovirus status from the catalog of TCR beta chain sequences. A later analysis assigned V and J genes by comparing TCR nucleotide sequences with IMGT/GENE-DB human TR gene sequences. A later analysis assigned CDR3 sequences and most-parsimonious VDJ recombination scenarios with the TCRdist pipeline. In a later analysis, each TCR beta chain was defined by its CDR3 amino acid sequence together with its V-gene family, and reads lacking a unique V-gene family were excluded. To address suspected cross-contamination and a sequencing artifact, a later analysis removed 550 to 750 highly shared, low-generation-probability nucleotide sequences. For each public chain, a later analysis derived a clonal expansion index from normalized ranks of inferred template counts within each repertoire. Generation probabilities in a later analysis came from a VDJ recombination model fitted to out-of-frame rearrangements, and those results were checked against IGoR. In a later analysis, TCR-TCR, TCR-HLA and TCR-CMV co-occurrence was scored with hypergeometric tests, and a repertoire-size bias correction was applied to TCR pairs. A later analysis estimated false discovery rates by permuting HLA or CMV assignments 20 times. In a later analysis, co-occurring TCRs were grouped using DBSCAN, with TCRdist sequence similarity added in when clustering inside HLA-allele-positive subsets. Repertoires with fewer than 30,000 or more than 120,000 public chains were left out of co-occurrence clustering, as were five repertoires with anomalous nucleotide sharing. TCRdb holds this immuneACCESS table with in-frame rearrangements only. Some clones are missing; in checked studies, unresolved V genes explain under half, and the rest has no known cause. D and trimming were read from the DNA, whereas the V and J calls and clone size are those reported in that table. Per the sample table, the count is 100,000 to 150,000 clones. Around 1.6% of the sample is taken by the ten largest.

This record belongs to a study of cytomegalovirus exposure and HLA in healthy donors (dated by TCRdb to between 2016 and 2019). Regarding the research as a whole: An earlier analysis of 587 of the donors reported approximately 280 Gb of sequence data and about 120 million unique TCR beta sequences obtained from roughly 170 million T cells. All discovery cohort repertoires had been generated on a single sequencing platform. In the later analysis, no new phenotypic data were used to find candidate immune exposures; instead, reliance was placed on TCR beta sequences and their occurrence across donors. The T cell repertoires of roughly 660 subjects were profiled by immunosequencing and related to cytomegalovirus serostatus. Of the roughly 400 genotyped donors, roughly 80% fell in the genetic ancestry cluster associated with self-reported Caucasian donors. Alongside the repertoire data, information on donor age, sex, ethnicity and CMV serostatus was compiled. The study combined high-throughput TCR immunosequencing, statistical association of individual TCRs with disease status, and machine learning to predict cytomegalovirus infection status. An early release that covered some 630 HLA-typed donors contained approximately 290 gigabases of sequencing data and about 84 million unique TCR sequences. HLA typing covered class I and class II loci at four-digit resolution. Roughly five DR-DQ haplotypes were treated as single units for association and clustering because of strong linkage in the cohort. Typing coverage varied by locus: roughly 629-640 donors for A, B, C, DRB1 and DQB1; about 520 for DQA1; around 570 for DPA1; roughly 470 for DPB1. To study patterns of TCR occurrence, a later analysis re-analyzed previously published TCR beta repertoires from several hundred donors and added high-resolution HLA genotyping. The study was designed to test whether signatures of past pathogen exposure could be identified by cataloging public T cell receptors. To decide whether each TCR beta V gene segment behaved as functional or pseudogenic, an earlier analysis of fewer than 750 of the donors relied on high-throughput TCR beta sequencing. A separate validation cohort of approximately 120 different subjects was used in addition to the roughly 700-subject first cohort. Across under 500 genotyped donors of the cohort, an average of about 240,000 unique TCR beta nucleotide sequences per donor were sequenced, and roughly 20% of those sequences were non-productive. In a later genetic analysis, genome-wide SNP genotypes for about 55% of the roughly 700 donors were used, and that subset was treated as a discovery cohort.

The cohort comprised 670 or so healthy bone marrow donors. At the time of sampling, every cohort member was nominally healthy, though immune exposures that went unrecorded were likely present. The donor was CMV seronegative and was included in the group of under 450 seronegative cohort members. A peripheral blood sample was provided by each donor, and peripheral blood mononuclear cells were used for TCR beta sequencing. Genomic DNA was extracted from the blood cell samples with the Qiagen DNeasy Blood Extraction Kit. Results and caveats for the whole study, not just this receptor: Immune exposure information for the cohort was limited to CMV serostatus. In a later analysis, HLA-associated TCR beta chains were found to be more clonally expanded and to have lower generation probabilities than equally common non-associated chains. According to a later analysis, TCR association rates differed among HLA loci, with DRB1 alleles showing the most associated TCRs and HLA-C alleles showing the fewest. Because HLA typing was missing for some donors at each locus, association tests included only the typed subset. This cohort had only TCR beta chains sequenced, and the lack of alpha or paired-chain data limited which features could be detected. A later genetic analysis associated a missense DCLRE1C variant with V-gene and J-gene trimming of TCR beta chains, and an independent cohort replicated the association. The presence/absence analyses assumed that sequencing depth was roughly uniform across donors, and that assumption may not be true. Linkage disequilibrium might explain the correlated functional status among segregating V segments, but an unknown experimental factor could not be excluded. In a later analysis, several top co-occurrence clusters were reported to appear linked to parvovirus B19, influenza, CMV and Epstein-Barr virus. In an earlier analysis of around 500 of the donors, most TCR beta V segments appeared in productive rearrangements about 87% or about 30% of the time, broadly matching IMGT annotations. A total of 164 TCR beta chains were listed by the study as associated with cytomegalovirus. Most TCR sequences were observed very rarely across donors, whereas some public TCRs were present in many individuals. Some IMGT-functional V segments, including TRBV6-2 and TRBV6-3, could not be distinguished by the 87-base-pair reads and were therefore excluded. Strong co-occurrence of HLA alleles, especially DR and DQ, made assigning TCR associations to individual alleles difficult. In both the original and validation cohorts, the classifier was reported to diagnose cytomegalovirus status with high specificity and sensitivity. Compared with the approximately 710-donor mean, donors in an Asian-associated ancestry cluster had fewer N-insertions in productive TCRs, according to a later genetic analysis. A further reported finding was that TCR beta sequences accurately predicted the HLA-A and HLA-B alleles for most subjects in the first cohort. In vitro tests confirmed that a few of the cytomegalovirus-associated TCR beta chains recognize cytomegalovirus antigens. Because counts were too low, roughly 17 rarely observed V segments, including chromosome 9 orphons, were left out of the earlier analysis of several hundred of the donors. A group of highly shared sequence variants was considered likely to be a technical artifact of the sequencing pipeline. The authors suggested that the approach could potentially be generalized to other disease states and immunological phenotypes. In a later analysis, about 16,000 TCR beta sequences were associated with specific HLA alleles at a false discovery rate of 0.05. According to a later analysis, most CMV-associated TCR beta chains appeared to be HLA-restricted, and the HLA associations seemed to be driven largely by CMV exposure.

This receptor was obtained from a man younger than 35 in good health and CMV-seronegative. The sample consisted of PBMCs. The chain was built from TRBV7-3 and TRBJ2-7, and possibly TRBD2, on 6 matching bases. Here is the DNA: TGTGCCAGCAGCTTAAGCCGACGGACTACTTCCTACGAGCAGTACTTC. Its protein is CASSLSRRTTSYEQYF.